The 23 T cell receptor beta chains in this list originate from one sample, sequenced in a study of cytomegalovirus exposure and HLA in healthy donors. The PCR made use of 60 Vbeta and 13 Jbeta primers. Profiled with immunoSEQ multiplex PCR; TCRdb holds only in-frame clones, not every one. The table has roughly 150,000 clones, approximately 80% seen once; the top ten hold about 2.2%. The specimen sequenced was PBMCs. All receptors come from a man aged 25-40 years in good health and CMV-seronegative.

This CDR3 is CASSSASGTSGYNEQFF. The CDR3 coding sequence is TGCGCCAGCAGCTCAGCGTCCGGGACTAGCGGGTACAATGAGCAGTTCTTC. The rearrangement links TRBV5-1 to TRBJ2-1, with 12 nucleotides matching TRBD2. Germline loops: CDR1 SGHRS, CDR2 YFSETQ. V dropped 3 bases and J dropped 4; count of bases not matched to a gene: 8. The CDR3 contains 17 residues. The full variable domain, with the rest looked up from reference TRBV5-1 and TRBJ2-1, is KAGVTQTPRYLIKTRGQQVTLSCSPISGHRSVSWYQQTPGQGLQFLFEYFSETQRNKGNFPGRFSGRQFSNSRSEMNVSTLELGDSALYLCASSSASGTSGYNEQFFGPGTRLTVL.

CDR3 bases: TGTGCCAGCAGTCAATCCCCTATGGGCTACACCTTC. This translates into CASSQSPMGYTF. The rearrangement uses TRBV6-4 and TRBJ1-2; no definite D call. V dropped 5 bases and J dropped 8 bases, with 12 bases sitting between them. The CDR3 extends over 12 amino acids. Germline loops: CDR1 MRHNA, CDR2 SNTAGT.

The rearrangement uses TRBV5-1 and TRBJ2-3, with 10 bases lining up with TRBD2. V was pared by 1 base and J by 3 bases, with 2 bases of the junction left unmatched. The CDR3 extends over 15 amino acids. Looked up from germline, CDR1 is SGHRS and CDR2 is YFSETQ. This chain's CDR3 is CASSLPSGSTDTQYF. In nucleotides, the CDR3 is TGCGCCAGCAGCTTGCCTAGCGGGAGTACAGATACGCAGTATTTT.

This clone was counted only a few times. The chain links TRBV4-1 to TRBJ2-7, with 8 positions matching TRBD1. V dropped 2 bases and J dropped 2; count of bases not matched to a gene: 5. The CDR3 totals 15 residues. The germline gives CDR1 MGHRA, CDR2 YSYEKL. CDR3 sequence (DNA): TGCGCCAGCAGCCAACCCGGGACAGGAGCCTACGAGCAGTACTTC. This sequence encodes CASSQPGTGAYEQYF.

The chain couples TRBV28 to TRBJ1-4; D is unclear. Looked up from germline, CDR1 is MDHEN and CDR2 is SYDVKM. Trimming stripped 5 bases from V and 3 bases from J, with 4 bases between. The CDR3 loop spans 12 amino acids. CDR3 DNA: TGTGCCAGCAGTCCTCCTAATGAAAAACTGTTTTTT. Translation gives CASSPPNEKLFF. The full variable domain, with the rest looked up from reference TRBV28 and TRBJ1-4, is DVKVTQSSRYLVKRTGEKVFLECVQDMDHENMFWYRQDPGLGLRLIYFSYDVKMKEKGDIPEGYSVSREKKERFSLILESASTNQTSMYLCASSPPNEKLFFGSGTQLSVL.

The chain has TRBV19 and TRBJ2-5; 9 nucleotides align to TRBD1. The CDR3 totals 17 residues. V gave up 4 bases and J gave up 5 bases; unmatched junction bases: 14. Germline-derived CDR1 and CDR2 are LNHDA and SQIVND (reference sequence). CDR3 amino acids: CASSTPGQGVWEETQYF. As DNA, the CDR3 is TGTGCCAGTAGTACACCGGGACAGGGCGTTTGGGAGGAGACCCAGTACTTC. The full variable domain, with the rest looked up from reference TRBV19 and TRBJ2-5, is DGGITQSPKYLFRKEGQNVTLSCEQNLNHDAMYWYRQDPGQGLRLIYYSQIVNDFQKGDIAEGYSVSREKKESFPLTVTSAQKNPTAFYLCASSTPGQGVWEETQYFGPGTRLLVL.

This clone was picked up one time. The chain links TRBV13 to TRBJ2-1, with a weak D call TRBD2 (6 bases). The CDR3 sequence is 16 residues long. The germline gives CDR1 PRHDT, CDR2 FYEKMQ (reference sequence). The germline V and J ends were trimmed by 0 bases and 6 bases, with 15 bases remaining between them. The CDR3 reads CASSLGPGVAGNEQFF. CDR3 sequence (DNA): TGTGCCAGCAGCTTAGGTCCGGGGGTGGCGGGCAATGAGCAGTTCTTC.

The chain carries TRBV12-5 and TRBJ1-1; tentatively, D is TRBD1 (5 bases). Trimming pared 4 bases from V and 6 bases from J, leaving 9 bases between. This CDR3 comprises 12 residues. The germline gives CDR1 LGHNT, CDR2 FRNRAP. Here the CDR3 DNA reads TGTGCTAGTGGTTCGTCCAGGGCTGAAGCTTTCTTT. It codes for CASGSSRAEAFF.

This clone was observed a few times. The chain joins TRBV4-1 to TRBJ2-7; 10 bases fit TRBD2. This CDR3 comprises 15 residues. Germline V gene sequence: CDR1 MGHRA, CDR2 YSYEKL. V was pared by 1 base and J by 3 bases, with 3 bases of the junction left unmatched. The CDR3 bases are TGCGCCAGCAGCCAAGTCTCTAGCGGGAGCTACGAGCAGTACTTC. It yields the protein CASSQVSSGSYEQYF.

The chain combines TRBV5-5 with TRBJ2-3; 7 bases are a match to TRBD2. Germline CDR1 reads SGHKS; CDR2 reads YYEKEE (reference sequence). The J segment lost 6 bases and the V segment lost 5 bases, leaving 9 bases of the junction unmatched. This CDR3 is 14 amino acids long. DNA for the CDR3: TGTGCCAGCAGTCTCGGGGGAGGGGAGGATACGCAGTATTTT. Its protein product is CASSLGGGEDTQYF.

The rearrangement links TRBV28 to TRBJ1-4; D is unresolved. CDR3 length equals 14 residues. Between the trimmed V and J ends, which lost 10 bases and 8 bases, there was a span of 20 bases. CDR1 is MDHEN and CDR2 is SYDVKM in the germline V gene. The CDR3, as DNA: TGTGCCACTATTACAAGGTGGGCGGGAGAAAAACTGTTTTTT. Translating gives CATITRWAGEKLFF.

The chain combines TRBV23-1 with TRBJ2-7; D is ambiguous. Being an ORF, TRBV23-1 has a function that is uncertain. The ends were cut back, 4 bases at V and 4 bases at J, with 5 bases in the middle. The CDR3 is made up of 11 amino acids. The DNA of the CDR3 is TGCGCCAGCAGTCCTTTATACGAGCAGTACTTC. This sequence encodes CASSPLYEQYF.

V usage is TRBV4-3 and J usage is TRBJ2-1, with 8 bases aligning to TRBD1. Germline trimming cut 5 bases from V and 4 bases from J; bases unmatched to any gene: 10. The CDR3 spans 16 residues. Germline CDR1 LGHNA, CDR2 YSLEER. CDR3: CASSYRQGTYYNEQFF. CDR3 coding DNA: TGCGCCAGCAGCTACCGACAGGGGACCTATTACAATGAGCAGTTCTTC.

Here the CDR3 DNA reads TGTGCCAGTCAACTAGCGGGTCCCCTAAATGAGCAGTTCTTC. This gives the protein CASQLAGPLNEQFF. The chain recombines TRBV19 with TRBJ2-1, with 9 nucleotides matching TRBD2. The CDR3 totals 14 residues. V was clipped by 8 bases and J by 7 bases; unmatched bases: 9. Germline CDR1 LNHDA, CDR2 SQIVND (reference sequence).

This clone was seen only a few times. CDR3 nucleotides: TGTGCCAGCAACTCCCTAGCGGGAGTAGGAGAGCAGTTCTTC. It specifies CASNSLAGVGEQFF. The chain uses TRBV6-5 and TRBJ2-1, with 10 nucleotides matching TRBD2. Germline V gene data show CDR1 as MNHEY and CDR2 as SVGAGI. The CDR3 extends over 14 amino acids. V trimming: 7 bases; J trimming: 10 bases; junction bases outside the gene matches: 10.

The chain recombines TRBV28 with TRBJ1-2; D not resolved. CDR3 length: 13 amino acids. The germline CDR1 and CDR2 sequences are MDHEN and SYDVKM. The V and J ends lost 6 bases and 0 bases respectively, with 8 bases between them. CDR3 region: CASRKIANYGYTF. CDR3 coding DNA: TGTGCCAGCAGAAAGATAGCTAACTATGGCTACACCTTC.

V gene TRBV6-5 combines with J gene TRBJ2-7, with TRBD1 matching over 7 bases. V lost 5 bases, J lost 9 bases, and 13 bases stayed unmatched. Germline V gene lookup returns CDR1 MNHEY and CDR2 SVGAGI. This CDR3 comprises 14 residues. In DNA form, the CDR3 reads TGTGCCAGCAGTCCGAGACAGGGTCCATTAGGGCAGTACTTC. Translated: CASSPRQGPLGQYF.

This sequence joins TRBV5-1 and TRBJ1-4; no definite D call. V lost 4 bases and J lost 0, with 10 bases in between. This CDR3 contains 15 residues. Germline values: CDR1 SGHRS, CDR2 YFSETQ. This CDR3 is CASSPPTATNEKLFF. In DNA, the CDR3 is TGCGCCAGCAGCCCCCCGACTGCAACTAATGAAAAACTGTTTTTT.

This clone appeared a few times. This chain joins TRBV18 and TRBJ1-4; 8 nucleotides agree with TRBD1. Germline CDR1 reads KGHSH; CDR2 reads LQKENI. The CDR3 loop spans 15 amino acids. J lost 3 bases, V lost 1 base, and 1 base had no gene match. The CDR3, as DNA: TGTGCCAGCTCACCACGGACAGGGTCTAATGAAAAACTGTTTTTT. It yields the protein CASSPRTGSNEKLFF.

The chain employs TRBV9 and TRBJ2-2; tentative D call: TRBD2 (6 bases). The CDR3 spans 15 residues. Deletions cut 0 bases from V and 7 bases from J, with 13 bases between. Germline lookup yields CDR1 SGDLS and CDR2 YYNGEE. The CDR3 coding sequence is TGTGCCAGCAGCGTAGATCCGGGAGAGGACGGGGAGCTGTTTTTT. Amino acid sequence: CASSVDPGEDGELFF.

The chain employs TRBV5-1 and TRBJ2-1, with D uncertain. The V gene lost 0 bases and the J gene lost 7 bases, with 11 bases spanning the gap. The CDR3 runs to 14 residues. CDR1 is SGHRS, CDR2 YFSETQ, per germline. The CDR3, as DNA: TGCGCCAGCAGCTTGGGACCGTCCAGGAATGAGCAGTTCTTC. Translating gives CASSLGPSRNEQFF.

This chain links TRBV6-4 with TRBJ2-1; 7 nucleotides line up with TRBD2. The V gene end was trimmed by 3 bases and the J gene end by 8 bases; junction bases not matched to a gene: 4. The CDR3 runs 13 residues. Germline CDR1 and CDR2: MRHNA and SNTAGT. CDR3 region: CASSESGTDEQFF. In DNA form, the CDR3 reads TGTGCCAGCAGTGAGAGCGGGACTGATGAGCAGTTCTTC.

V is TRBV5-4 and J is TRBJ1-1, with TRBD1 as a possible D gene (6 bases). This CDR3 comprises 14 residues. Trimming removed 1 base from V and 7 bases from J, with 14 bases in between. CDR1 and CDR2 (germline): SGHNT, YYREEE (reference sequence). CDR3 residues: CASSLLDRGYEAFF. The CDR3 region has the DNA TGTGCCAGCAGCTTGTTGGATAGGGGGTATGAAGCTTTCTTT.